This entry is about one T cell receptor (beta chain). This record comes from a study of blood T cells in healthy people across ages. Across the study: About one barcoded beta molecule per two T cells was the capture yield of template switching.

The authors ran a second PCR of about 6 to 11 cycles using a sample-barcoded 5' primer and a J-beta primer mix. Each of the cDNA molecules was tagged by a template-switch adaptor with 12 random nucleotides. Researchers report that each sample yielded at least 3 million CDR3-containing paired-end reads. TCRdb reanalysed the 5' RACE reads using MiXCR and keeps one entry per CDR3 protein. The table shows about 940,000 distinct CDR3 sequences, with roughly 48% occurring only once. They isolated at least 6 million PBMCs from each sample. Looked up from germline, CDR1 is MDHEN and CDR2 is SYDVKM. The length of the CDR3 is 21 residues.

The specimen was blood. The chain uses TRBV28 and TRBJ2-5, with D hard to call. The end of the DNA is better explained by TRBJ2-7, so the J call may be wrong. The source of this sequence is a man aged 25 to 40 in good health. The CDR3 sequence is CASSTIYHTDVGRGREYEQYF. In nucleotides, the CDR3 is TGTGCCAGCAGTACCATTTACCATACCGACGTTGGTCGAGGCCGAGAGTACGAGCAGTACTTC.